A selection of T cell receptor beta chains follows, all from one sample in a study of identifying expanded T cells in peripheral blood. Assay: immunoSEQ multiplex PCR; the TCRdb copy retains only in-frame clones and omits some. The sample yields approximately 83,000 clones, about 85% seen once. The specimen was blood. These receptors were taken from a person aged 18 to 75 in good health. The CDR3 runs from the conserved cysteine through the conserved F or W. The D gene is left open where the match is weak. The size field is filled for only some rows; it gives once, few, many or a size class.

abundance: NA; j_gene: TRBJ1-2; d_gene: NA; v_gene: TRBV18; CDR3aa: CASSFTGRGYTF; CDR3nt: TGTGCCAGCTCATTTACAGGGCGCGGCTACACCTTC
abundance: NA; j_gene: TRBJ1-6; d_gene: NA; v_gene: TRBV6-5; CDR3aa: CASSYFGGESPLHF; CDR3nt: TGTGCCAGCAGTTACTTCGGGGGAGAGTCACCCCTCCACTTT
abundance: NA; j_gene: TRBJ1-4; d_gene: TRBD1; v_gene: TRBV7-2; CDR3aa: CASSFRGSNEKLFF; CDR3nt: TGTGCCAGCAGCTTCAGGGGGTCTAATGAAAAACTGTTTTTT
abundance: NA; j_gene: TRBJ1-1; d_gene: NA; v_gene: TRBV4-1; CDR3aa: CASSQGVTGRTEAFF; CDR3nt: TGCGCCAGCAGCCAAGGGGTGACAGGAAGGACTGAAGCTTTCTTT
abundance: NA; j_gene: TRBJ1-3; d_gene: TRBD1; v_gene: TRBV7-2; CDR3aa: CASSLATGAGNTIYF; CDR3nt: TGTGCCAGCAGCTTAGCCACAGGGGCTGGAAACACCATATATTTT
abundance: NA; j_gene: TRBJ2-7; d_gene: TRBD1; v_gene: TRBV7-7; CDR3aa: CASRIGQGSYEQYF; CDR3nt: TGTGCCAGCAGGATCGGACAGGGTTCCTACGAGCAGTACTTC
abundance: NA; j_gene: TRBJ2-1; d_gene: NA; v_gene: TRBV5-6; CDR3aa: CASSPASSGGLYNEQFF; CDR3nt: TGTGCCAGCAGCCCCGCTTCGTCAGGGGGACTATACAATGAGCAGTTCTTC
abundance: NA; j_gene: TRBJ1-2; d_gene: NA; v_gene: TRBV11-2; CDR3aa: CASTSGHISYTF; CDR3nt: TGTGCCAGCACCTCGGGACATATAAGCTACACCTTC
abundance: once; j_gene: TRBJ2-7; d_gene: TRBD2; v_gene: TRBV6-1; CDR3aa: CASENPGGSYEQYF; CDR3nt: TGTGCCAGCGAGAATCCGGGGGGTTCCTACGAGCAGTACTTC
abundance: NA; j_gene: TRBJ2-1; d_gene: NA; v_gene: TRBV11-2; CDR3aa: CASSLLLRGEQFF; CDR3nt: TGTGCCAGCAGCCTACTCTTGAGGGGCGAGCAGTTCTTC
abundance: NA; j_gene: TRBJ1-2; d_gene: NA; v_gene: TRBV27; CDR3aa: CASSLPGYYGYTF; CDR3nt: TGTGCCAGCAGTTTACCAGGGTACTATGGCTACACCTTC
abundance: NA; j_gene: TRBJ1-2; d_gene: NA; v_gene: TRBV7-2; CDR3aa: CASSLIGRGYGYTF; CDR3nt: TGTGCCAGCAGCTTAATCGGCAGGGGCTATGGCTACACCTTC
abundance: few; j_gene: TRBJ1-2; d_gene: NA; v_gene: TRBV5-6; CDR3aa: CASSLGTNYGYTF; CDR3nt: TGTGCCAGCAGCTTGGGTACTAACTATGGCTACACCTTC
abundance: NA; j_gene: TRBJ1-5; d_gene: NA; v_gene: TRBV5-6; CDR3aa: CASSVVGVGNQPQHF; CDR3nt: TGTGCCAGCAGCGTCGTAGGGGTGGGGAATCAGCCCCAGCATTTT
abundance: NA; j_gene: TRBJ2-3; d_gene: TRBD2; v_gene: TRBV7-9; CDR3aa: CASGAGGTDTQYF; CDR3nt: TGTGCCAGCGGGGCGGGGGGCACAGATACGCAGTATTTT
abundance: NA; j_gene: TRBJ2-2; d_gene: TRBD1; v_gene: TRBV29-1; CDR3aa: CSVDGQGAFTGELFF; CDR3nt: TGCAGCGTTGACGGCCAGGGGGCTTTTACCGGGGAGCTGTTTTTT
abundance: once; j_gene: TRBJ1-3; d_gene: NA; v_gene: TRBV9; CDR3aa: CASSVTPRISGNTIYF; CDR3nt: TGTGCCAGCAGCGTAACCCCTAGAATCAGTGGAAACACCATATATTTT
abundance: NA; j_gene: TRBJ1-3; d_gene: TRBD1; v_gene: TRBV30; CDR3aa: CACQGSGQGASPGNTIYF; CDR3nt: TGTGCCTGCCAGGGGAGTGGGCAGGGGGCCTCCCCTGGAAACACCATATATTTT
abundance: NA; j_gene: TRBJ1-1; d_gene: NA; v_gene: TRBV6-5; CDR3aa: CASQSGPRGNTEAFF; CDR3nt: TGTGCCAGCCAGAGCGGGCCCCGGGGGAACACTGAAGCTTTCTTT
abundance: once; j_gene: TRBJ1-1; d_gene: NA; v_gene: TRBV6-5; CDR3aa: CASSSGLNTEAFF; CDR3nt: TGTGCCAGCAGTTCTGGACTGAACACTGAAGCTTTCTTT
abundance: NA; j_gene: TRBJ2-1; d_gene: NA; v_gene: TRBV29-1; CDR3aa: CSVEGRQGNEQFF; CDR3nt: TGCAGCGTTGAAGGCCGCCAGGGAAATGAGCAGTTCTTC
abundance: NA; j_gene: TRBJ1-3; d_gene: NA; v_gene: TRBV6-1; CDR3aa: CASSEDGTFRGNTIYF; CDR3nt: TGTGCCAGCAGTGAAGACGGCACATTCAGAGGAAACACCATATATTTT
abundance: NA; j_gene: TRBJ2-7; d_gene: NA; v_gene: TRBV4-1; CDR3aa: CASSQDPTFYEQYF; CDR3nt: TGCGCCAGCAGCCAAGATCCGACCTTTTACGAGCAGTACTTC
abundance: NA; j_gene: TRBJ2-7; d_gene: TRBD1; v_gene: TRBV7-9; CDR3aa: CASSLKGQGVHEQYF; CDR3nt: TGTGCCAGCAGCTTAAAGGGACAGGGTGTCCACGAGCAGTACTTC
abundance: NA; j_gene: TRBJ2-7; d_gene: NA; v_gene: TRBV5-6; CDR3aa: CASSPPSSYEQYF; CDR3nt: TGTGCCAGCAGCCCGCCTAGCTCCTACGAGCAGTACTTC
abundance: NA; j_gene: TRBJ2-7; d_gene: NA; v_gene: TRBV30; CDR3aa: CACKLPSVNEQYF; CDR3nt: TGTGCCTGCAAGTTACCCAGTGTGAACGAGCAGTACTTC
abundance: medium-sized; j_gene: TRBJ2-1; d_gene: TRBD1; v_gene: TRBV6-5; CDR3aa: CASGGTGPYNEQFF; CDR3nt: TGTGCCAGCGGGGGGACAGGACCGTACAATGAGCAGTTCTTC
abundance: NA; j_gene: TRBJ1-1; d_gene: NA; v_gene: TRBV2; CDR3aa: CASSEGTEAFF; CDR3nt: TGTGCCAGCAGCGAGGGGACTGAAGCTTTCTTT
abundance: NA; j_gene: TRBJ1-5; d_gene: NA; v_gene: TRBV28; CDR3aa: CASTSGGRAQGQPQHF; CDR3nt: TGTGCCAGCACTAGCGGGGGGCGCGCCCAGGGTCAGCCCCAGCATTTT
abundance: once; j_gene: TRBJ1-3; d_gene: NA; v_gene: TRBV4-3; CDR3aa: CASSQDYTDSGNTIYF; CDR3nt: TGCGCCAGCAGCCAAGATTATACAGACTCTGGAAACACCATATATTTT
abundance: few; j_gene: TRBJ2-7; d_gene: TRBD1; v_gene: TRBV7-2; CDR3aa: CASSFPPQGAQYF; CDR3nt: TGTGCCAGCAGCTTCCCTCCCCAGGGGGCCCAGTACTTC
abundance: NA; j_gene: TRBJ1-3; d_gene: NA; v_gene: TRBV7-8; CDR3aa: CASSLAGRAGNTIYF; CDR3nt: TGTGCCAGCAGCTTAGCAGGGCGTGCGGGAAACACCATATATTTT
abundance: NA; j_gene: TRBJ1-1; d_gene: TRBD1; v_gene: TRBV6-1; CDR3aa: CASRTGVEAFF; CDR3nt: TGTGCCAGCAGGACAGGGGTAGAAGCTTTCTTT
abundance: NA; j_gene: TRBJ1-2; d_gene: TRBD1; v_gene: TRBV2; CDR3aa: CASRSGQGRFGYTF; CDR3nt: TGTGCCAGCAGGAGTGGACAGGGAAGGTTTGGCTACACCTTC
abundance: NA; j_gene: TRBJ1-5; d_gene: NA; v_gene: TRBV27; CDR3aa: CASSSVSNQPQHF; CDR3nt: TGTGCCAGCAGCAGTGTTAGCAATCAGCCCCAGCATTTT
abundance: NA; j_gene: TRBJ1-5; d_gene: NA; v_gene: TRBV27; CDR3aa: CASSLGSGENQPQHF; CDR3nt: TGTGCCAGCAGTTTGGGTTCCGGGGAGAATCAGCCCCAGCATTTT
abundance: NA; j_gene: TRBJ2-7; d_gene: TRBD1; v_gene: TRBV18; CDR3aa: CASSPVGTGTYEQYF; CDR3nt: TGTGCCAGCTCACCAGTTGGGACAGGGACCTACGAGCAGTACTTC
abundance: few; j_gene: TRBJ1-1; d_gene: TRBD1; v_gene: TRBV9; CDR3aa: CASSGGQGTTEAFF; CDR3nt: TGTGCCAGCAGCGGGGGACAGGGTACGACTGAAGCTTTCTTT
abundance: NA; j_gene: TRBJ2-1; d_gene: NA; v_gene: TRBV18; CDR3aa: CASSPSMPGEQFF; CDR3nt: TGTGCCAGCTCACCATCCATGCCAGGTGAGCAGTTCTTC
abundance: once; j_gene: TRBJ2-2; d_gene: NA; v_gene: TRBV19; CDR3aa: CASTLGNTGELFF; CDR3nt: TGTGCCAGTACCTTGGGAAACACCGGGGAGCTGTTTTTT
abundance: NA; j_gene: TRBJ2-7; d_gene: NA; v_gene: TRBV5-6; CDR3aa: CASSWVGFSYEQYF; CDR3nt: TGTGCCAGCAGCTGGGTAGGTTTCTCCTACGAGCAGTACTTC
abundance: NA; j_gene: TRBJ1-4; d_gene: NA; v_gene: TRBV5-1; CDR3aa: CASSPEVNEKLFF; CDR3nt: TGCGCCAGCAGCCCTGAGGTTAATGAAAAACTGTTTTTT
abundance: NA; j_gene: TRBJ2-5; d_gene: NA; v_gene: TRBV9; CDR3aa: CASSVGEVQETQYF; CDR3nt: TGTGCCAGCAGCGTAGGGGAGGTCCAAGAGACCCAGTACTTC
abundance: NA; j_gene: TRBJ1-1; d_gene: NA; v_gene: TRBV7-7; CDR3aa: CASSLQENTEAFF; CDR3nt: TGTGCCAGCAGCTTACAGGAGAACACTGAAGCTTTCTTT
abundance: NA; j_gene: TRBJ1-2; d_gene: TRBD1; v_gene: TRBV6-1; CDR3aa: CASSGGQGSRVGGYTF; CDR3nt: TGTGCCAGCAGTGGCGGACAGGGAAGTCGTGTCGGCGGCTACACCTTC
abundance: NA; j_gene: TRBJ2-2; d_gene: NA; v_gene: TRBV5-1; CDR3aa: CASSLDRVTGELFF; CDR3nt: TGCGCCAGCAGCTTGGACAGGGTCACCGGGGAGCTGTTTTTT
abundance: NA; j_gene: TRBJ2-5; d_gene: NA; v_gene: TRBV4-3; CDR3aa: CASSQSRGDGVIVGTQYF; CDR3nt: TGCGCCAGCAGCCAAAGCCGTGGGGACGGGGTCATCGTGGGGACCCAGTACTTC
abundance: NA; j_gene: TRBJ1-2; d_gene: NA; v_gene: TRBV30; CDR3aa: CATWRYGYTF; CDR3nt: TGTGCCACCTGGAGGTATGGCTACACCTTC
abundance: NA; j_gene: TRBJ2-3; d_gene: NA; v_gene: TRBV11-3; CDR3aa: CASSLVSLGSTDTQYF; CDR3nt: TGTGCCAGCAGCTTAGTGAGTTTGGGAAGCACAGATACGCAGTATTTT
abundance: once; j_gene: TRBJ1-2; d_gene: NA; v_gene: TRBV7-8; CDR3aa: CASSLGTGEIYGYTF; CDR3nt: TGTGCCAGCAGCTTAGGAACTGGGGAGATCTATGGCTACACCTTC
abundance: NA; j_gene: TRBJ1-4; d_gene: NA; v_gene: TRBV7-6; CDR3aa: CASSLTALNEKLFF; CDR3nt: TGTGCCAGCAGCTTGACAGCCCTGAATGAAAAACTGTTTTTT
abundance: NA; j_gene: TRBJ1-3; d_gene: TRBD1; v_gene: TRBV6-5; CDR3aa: CASSSDRGGGNTIYF; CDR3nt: TGTGCCAGCAGTTCCGACAGGGGCGGTGGAAACACCATATATTTT
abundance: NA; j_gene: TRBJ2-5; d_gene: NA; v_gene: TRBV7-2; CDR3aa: CASSSPPHQETQYF; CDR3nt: TGTGCCAGCAGCTCCCCCCCCCACCAAGAGACCCAGTACTTC
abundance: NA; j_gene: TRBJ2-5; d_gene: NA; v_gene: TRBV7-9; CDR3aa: CASSLRRASRETQYF; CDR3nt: TGTGCCAGCAGCCTTAGACGGGCAAGCCGGGAGACCCAGTACTTC
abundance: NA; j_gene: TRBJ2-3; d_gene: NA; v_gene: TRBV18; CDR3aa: CASSPPVVEALLTDTQYF; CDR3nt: TGTGCCAGCTCACCACCGGTAGTGGAGGCGCTTCTCACAGATACGCAGTATTTT
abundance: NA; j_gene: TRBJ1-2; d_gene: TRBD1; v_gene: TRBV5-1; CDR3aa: CASSSGQAYGYTF; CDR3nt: TGCGCCAGCAGCTCCGGACAGGCCTATGGCTACACCTTC
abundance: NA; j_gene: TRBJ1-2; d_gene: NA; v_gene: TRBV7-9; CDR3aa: CASRPPGGFTGYTF; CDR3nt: TGTGCCAGCAGACCTCCGGGGGGCTTTACTGGCTACACCTTC